This paragraph covers one T cell receptor (beta chain) sequence. The source of the sample is a study of blood T cell repertoires in COVID-19. Across the study: COVID-19 samples, acute and convalescent, were from the United States, Italy and Spain.

The CDR3 totals 13 residues. V dropped 7 bases and J dropped 4 bases, with 14 bases sitting between them. Germline CDR1 and CDR2: SGHNT and YYREEE (reference sequence). Per the study methods: Nucleated cell counts were estimated from reference gene primer amplification. Produced via immunoSEQ multiplex PCR; TCRdb's table is partial and in-frame only. The DNA was the basis for D and trimming; V, J and clone size are from that table. The top ten clones hold roughly 5% of a sample with roughly 150,000 clones, around four fifths of them seen once. The TCR originated in a man between 65 and 85 years old who had been exposed to COVID-19. This chain uses TRBV5-4 with TRBJ2-5; tentative D call: TRBD1 (6 bases). The sequenced material came from PBMCs or T cells enriched from blood (not recorded which). CDR3 amino acids: CASRTQGTETQYF. CDR3 sequence (DNA): TGTGCCAGCCGGACCCAGGGGACAGAGACCCAGTACTTC.